This T cell receptor (beta chain) was obtained from a study of shared clonotypes between healthy human individuals. Naive CD8 cells, CD45RO-negative and positively selected for CCR7, excluded terminally differentiated effector memory CD45RA+ cells. J lost 7 bases, V lost 5 bases, and 26 bases had no gene match. Per germline, CDR1 MNHEY and CDR2 SMNVEV (reference sequence). CDR3 length: 20 residues. This table comes from immunoSEQ multiplex PCR, and its TCRdb copy is limited to in-frame clones, with some not included. The table shows about 800,000 clones, with about 96% occurring only once. The sample taken for sequencing was naive CD8+ T cells sorted from blood. The chain uses TRBV27 and TRBJ2-5; 9 bases match TRBD1. The TCR was taken from a man aged 25 to 40 in good health. Written as DNA, the CDR3 is TGTGCCAGCAGTGGGGAGGGACAGGGAAAGTCTCTCCATACACCGGGGACCCAGTACTTC. This sequence encodes CASSGEGQGKSLHTPGTQYF.